This T cell receptor (beta chain) was found in a study of tumor and adjacent non-tumor tissue in lung cancer. In the study overall: The patients, around 11 men and 5 women, were roughly 30 to 76 with stage I to III disease.

Three rounds of nested PCR, following a modified ARM-PCR protocol, produced the TCRbeta library. TCRdb itself ran the multiplex PCR reads through MiXCR, one entry per CDR3 protein. Among 60,000 to 85,000 distinct CDR3 sequences listed, more than 75% were seen once. As to this clonotype: Antigen specificity is unknown. The junction departs from the called germline gene at one end, perhaps through a read error.

Study-wide results and caveats: TCR diversity was significantly greater in tumor than normal lung tissue.

This sample's RNA came from whole unsorted tissue. This non-tumor lung sample came from over 3 cm beyond the tumor edge. The length of the CDR3 is 17 residues. Germline lookup yields CDR1 MNHEY and CDR2 SVGEGT. Sequencing was performed on distant non-tumor lung tissue. The receptor was derived from a man between 60 and 75 years old with non-small cell lung cancer. V is TRBV6-2 or TRBV6-3 and J is TRBJ2-1; 7 positions agree with TRBD2. CDR3 nucleotides: TGTGCCAGCAGTTACAATATACGCGGGAGTTTCACCCTTGAGCAGCTCTTC. This gives the protein CASSYNIRGSFTLEQLF.